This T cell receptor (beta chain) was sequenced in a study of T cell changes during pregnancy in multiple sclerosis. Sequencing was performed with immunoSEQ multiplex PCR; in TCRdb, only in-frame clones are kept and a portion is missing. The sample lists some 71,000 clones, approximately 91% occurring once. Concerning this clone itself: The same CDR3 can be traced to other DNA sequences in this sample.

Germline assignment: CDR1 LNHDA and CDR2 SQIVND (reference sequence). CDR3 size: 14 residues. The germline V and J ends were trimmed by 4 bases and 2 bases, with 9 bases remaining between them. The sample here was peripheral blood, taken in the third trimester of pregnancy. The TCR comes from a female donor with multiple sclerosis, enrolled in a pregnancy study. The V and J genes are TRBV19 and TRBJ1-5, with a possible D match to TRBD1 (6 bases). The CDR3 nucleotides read TGTGCCAGTAGTAAACAGGGAGGCAATCAGCCCCAGCATTTT. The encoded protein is CASSKQGGNQPQHF.